This T cell receptor beta chain originates from a study of T cell responses to AZD1222 COVID-19 vaccine. A word on this clone: The target antigen is unknown.

The data were produced by immunoSEQ multiplex PCR, yet TCRdb's version contains in-frame clones alone and is incomplete. The table shows some 180,000 clones, with roughly 87% occurring only once. Findings of the study overall: Researchers report vaccine-associated CD4 TCRs spanning spike, with dominance at 160-218 and 743-854.

The germline V and J ends were trimmed by 5 bases and 7 bases, with 26 bases remaining between them. Germline V lookup: CDR1 SGHTA, CDR2 FQGNSA. The CDR3 loop spans 17 amino acids. The V gene is TRBV7-2, the J gene TRBJ1-1, with a tentative D call TRBD1 (5 bases). This sequence originates from an adult who received the AZD1222 COVID-19 vaccine. The sequenced sample was peripheral blood, obtained 28 days after the second AZD1222 dose. CDR3 region: CASSPRGRVAGIDEAFF. CDR3 bases: TGTGCCAGCAGCCCACGGGGCAGGGTGGCAGGCATTGATGAAGCTTTCTTT.